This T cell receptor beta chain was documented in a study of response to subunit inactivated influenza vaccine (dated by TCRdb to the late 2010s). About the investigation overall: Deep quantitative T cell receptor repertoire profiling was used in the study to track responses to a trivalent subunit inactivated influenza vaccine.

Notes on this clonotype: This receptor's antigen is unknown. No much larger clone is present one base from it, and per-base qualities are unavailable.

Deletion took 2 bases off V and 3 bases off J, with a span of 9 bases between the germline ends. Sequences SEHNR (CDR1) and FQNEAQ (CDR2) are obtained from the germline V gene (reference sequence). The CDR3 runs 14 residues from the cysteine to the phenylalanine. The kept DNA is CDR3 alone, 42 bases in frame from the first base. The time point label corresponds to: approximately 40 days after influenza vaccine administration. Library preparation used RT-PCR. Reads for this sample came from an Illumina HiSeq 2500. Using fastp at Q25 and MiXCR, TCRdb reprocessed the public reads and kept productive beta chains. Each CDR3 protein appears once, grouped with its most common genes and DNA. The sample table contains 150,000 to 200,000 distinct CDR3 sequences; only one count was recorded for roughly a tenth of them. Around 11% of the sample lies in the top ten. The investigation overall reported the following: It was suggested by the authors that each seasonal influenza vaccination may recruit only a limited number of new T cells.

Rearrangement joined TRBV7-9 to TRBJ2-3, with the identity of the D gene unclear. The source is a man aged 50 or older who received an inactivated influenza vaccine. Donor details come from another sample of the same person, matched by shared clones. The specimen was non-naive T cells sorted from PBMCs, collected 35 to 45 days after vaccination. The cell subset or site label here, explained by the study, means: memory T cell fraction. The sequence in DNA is TGTGCCAGCAGCTTAATCTTGGGAACAGATACGCAGTATTTT. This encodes CASSLILGTDTQYF. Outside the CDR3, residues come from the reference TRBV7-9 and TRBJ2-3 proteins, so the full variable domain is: DTGVSQNPRHKITKRGQNVTFRCDPISEHNRLYWYRQTLGQGPEFLTYFQNEAQLEKSRLLSDRFSAERPKGSFSTLEIQRTEQGDSAMYLCASSLILGTDTQYFGPGTRLTVL.